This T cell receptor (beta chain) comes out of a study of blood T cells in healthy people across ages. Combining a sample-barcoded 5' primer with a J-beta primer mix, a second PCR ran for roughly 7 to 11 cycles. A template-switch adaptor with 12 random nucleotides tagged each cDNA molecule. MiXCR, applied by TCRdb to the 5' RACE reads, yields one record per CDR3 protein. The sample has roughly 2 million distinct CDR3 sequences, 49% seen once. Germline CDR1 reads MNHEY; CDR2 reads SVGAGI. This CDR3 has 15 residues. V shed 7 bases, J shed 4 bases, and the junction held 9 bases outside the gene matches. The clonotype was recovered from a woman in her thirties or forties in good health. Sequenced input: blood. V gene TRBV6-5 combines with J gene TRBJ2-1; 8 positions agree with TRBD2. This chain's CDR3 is CASTKPSGGYNEQFF. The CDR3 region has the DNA TGTGCCAGCACCAAACCCTCGGGGGGGTACAATGAGCAGTTCTTC.